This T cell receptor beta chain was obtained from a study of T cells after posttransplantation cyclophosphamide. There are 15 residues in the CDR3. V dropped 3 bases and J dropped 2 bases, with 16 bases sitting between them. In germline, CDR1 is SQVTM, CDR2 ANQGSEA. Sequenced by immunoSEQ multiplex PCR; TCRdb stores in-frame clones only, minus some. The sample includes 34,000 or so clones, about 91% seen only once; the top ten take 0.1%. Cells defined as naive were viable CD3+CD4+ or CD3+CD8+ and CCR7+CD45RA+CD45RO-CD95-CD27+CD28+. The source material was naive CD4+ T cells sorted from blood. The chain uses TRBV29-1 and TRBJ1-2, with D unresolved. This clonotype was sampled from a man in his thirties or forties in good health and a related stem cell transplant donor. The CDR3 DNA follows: TGCAGCGTTGACTGGGTTTCGGCGGTGAACTATGGCTACACCTTC. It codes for CSVDWVSAVNYGYTF. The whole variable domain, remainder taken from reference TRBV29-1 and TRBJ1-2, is SAVISQKPSRDICQRGTSLTIQCQVDSQVTMMFWYRQQPGQSLTLIATANQGSEATYESGFVIDKFPISRPNLTFSTLTVSNMSPEDSSIYLCSVDWVSAVNYGYTFGSGTRLTVV.